Listed below are T cell receptor beta chains from one sample, sequenced in a study of T cell changes during pregnancy in multiple sclerosis. Clones were read by immunoSEQ multiplex PCR, and TCRdb kept only the in-frame ones, dropping some. Of about 71,000 clones detected, 91% appear once; the ten largest clones hold approximately 5.7%. This material consisted of CD8+ T cells from peripheral blood mononuclear cells, taken before pregnancy. All receptors come from a female donor with multiple sclerosis, enrolled in a pregnancy study. CDR3s include the opening cysteine and the closing phenylalanine or tryptophan. D genes are given only for firm matches.

v_call: TRBV5-6
d_call: NA
j_call: TRBJ2-2
cdr3_aa: CASSLGLWDTGELFF

v_call: TRBV5-6
d_call: NA
j_call: TRBJ2-3
cdr3_aa: CASSLGGGGRTQYF

v_call: TRBV7-9
d_call: NA
j_call: TRBJ2-5
cdr3_aa: CASSLGTLRETQYF

v_call: TRBV5-4
d_call: NA
j_call: TRBJ1-1
cdr3_aa: CASSFGDTEAFF

v_call: TRBV6-1
d_call: NA
j_call: TRBJ2-1
cdr3_aa: CATRGNEQFF

v_call: TRBV7-9
d_call: NA
j_call: TRBJ1-5
cdr3_aa: CASSPGGSNQPQHF

v_call: TRBV9
d_call: NA
j_call: TRBJ1-2
cdr3_aa: CASSSSYGYTF

v_call: TRBV27
d_call: NA
j_call: TRBJ1-2
cdr3_aa: CASSLGGSLNYGYTF

v_call: TRBV9
d_call: TRBD1
j_call: TRBJ2-5
cdr3_aa: CASSVSGTVQETQYF

v_call: TRBV6-4
d_call: NA
j_call: TRBJ2-1
cdr3_aa: CASSDGSPGQFF

v_call: TRBV9
d_call: NA
j_call: TRBJ2-3
cdr3_aa: CASGREGDTQYF

v_call: TRBV18
d_call: NA
j_call: TRBJ2-2
cdr3_aa: CASSPRTGENTGELFF

v_call: TRBV27
d_call: NA
j_call: TRBJ2-5
cdr3_aa: CASSLTGLETQYF

v_call: TRBV19
d_call: NA
j_call: TRBJ1-1
cdr3_aa: CASRRIPNTEAFF

v_call: TRBV9
d_call: NA
j_call: TRBJ1-2
cdr3_aa: CASSLALAGNYGYTF

v_call: TRBV23-1
d_call: NA
j_call: TRBJ1-6
cdr3_aa: CASSQSGGERSPLHF

v_call: TRBV12-1
d_call: NA
j_call: TRBJ2-5
cdr3_aa: CASRPLAGVGETQYF

v_call: TRBV7-8
d_call: TRBD1
j_call: TRBJ2-7
cdr3_aa: CASSLAGTGGYEQYF

v_call: TRBV6-4
d_call: NA
j_call: TRBJ2-2
cdr3_aa: CASSDSGVSGSNTGELFF

v_call: TRBV6-5
d_call: NA
j_call: TRBJ1-1
cdr3_aa: CASSYDPGTEAFF

v_call: TRBV14
d_call: NA
j_call: TRBJ1-4
cdr3_aa: CASSQEPHSPPRERNEKLFF

v_call: TRBV15
d_call: NA
j_call: TRBJ1-2
cdr3_aa: CATSRDQGRRGGYTF

v_call: TRBV6-5
d_call: TRBD1
j_call: TRBJ2-1
cdr3_aa: CASSMWQGAEDEQFF

v_call: TRBV27
d_call: TRBD1
j_call: TRBJ2-7
cdr3_aa: CASKAGTDTYEQYF

v_call: TRBV6-1
d_call: NA
j_call: TRBJ2-7
cdr3_aa: CASSEGTANSYEQYF

v_call: TRBV6-5
d_call: NA
j_call: TRBJ2-7
cdr3_aa: CASSYSGVQYF